One sample yielded the 6 T cell receptor beta chains listed below, sequenced in a study of glioma-infiltrating T cells. The iRepertoire nested amplicon-rescue multiplex PCR amplified TCR alpha and beta CDR3s from RNA. One entry per CDR3 protein results from TCRdb running MiXCR on the multiplex PCR reads. The sample carries 85,000 to 110,000 distinct CDR3 sequences, around 29% recorded once. The specimen sequenced was glioma tissue, nonneoplastic brain tissue, or PBMCs (not recorded which). These TCRs come from a human donor with low-grade glioma or glioblastoma, undergoing nonglioma brain surgery, or in good health (not recorded which).

In regard to this clonotype: Given a much more abundant clone one base away, this may be a read error. The rearrangement links TRBV2 to TRBJ1-5, with 7 bases aligning to TRBD1. The CDR3 has 15 residues. CDR1 SNHLY and CDR2 FYNNEI come from the germline V gene. For the CDR3, the DNA is TGTGCCAGCAGTGCCTGGACAGGATCGAATCAGCCCCCGCATTTT. Encoded protein: CASSAWTGSNQPPHF.

This clonotype was detected many times. The chain uses TRBV6-1 and TRBJ2-3; unclear D gene. Trimming shortened V by 1 base and J by 2 bases, and 7 bases separated the two germline ends. The CDR3 sequence is 14 residues long. Germline V gene data show CDR1 as MNHNS and CDR2 as SASEGT. CDR3 in DNA: TGTGCCAGCAGTGAAGATATAGTCACAGATACGCAGTATTTT. Amino acids: CASSEDIVTDTQYF.

The chain combines TRBV24-1 with TRBJ2-5; D unclear. This CDR3 comprises 14 residues. CDR1 is KGHDR, CDR2 SFDVKD, per germline. Between the trimmed V and J ends, which lost 3 bases and 3 bases, there was a span of 10 bases. The chain's CDR3 is CATSDPEWEETQYF. CDR3 sequence (DNA): TGTGCCACCAGTGATCCCGAGTGGGAAGAGACCCAGTACTTC.

This clonotype occurred many times. This chain connects TRBV28 to TRBJ1-2, with TRBD1 matching over 7 bases. Germline assignment: CDR1 MDHEN and CDR2 SYDVKM. CDR3 length equals 13 residues. V trimming: 10 bases; J trimming: 5 bases; junction bases outside the gene matches: 10. The CDR3, as DNA: TGTGCCAACTCCCAGGGGGTGGGATATGGCTACACCTTC. Its protein is CANSQGVGYGYTF.

This clonotype was counted a single time. A much larger clone sits a single nucleotide away, making a read error possible. The chain employs TRBV20-1 and TRBJ2-4, with 11 bases lining up with TRBD1. Per germline, CDR1 DFQATT and CDR2 SNEGSKA (reference sequence). CDR3 length: 16 residues. The V and J ends lost 7 bases and 5 bases, in that order; junction bases with no gene match: 13. CDR3 bases: TGCAGTGTAGAGGACAGGGGGCGCAGAAGGCAAAACATTCAGTACTTC. Translation: CSVEDRGRRRQNIQYF.

CDR3 loop: CASSRERQETQYF. For the CDR3, the DNA is TGCGCCAGCAGTAGGGAAAGACAAGAGACCCAGTACTTC. The chain combines TRBV4-1 with TRBJ2-5; D is uncertain. The germline CDR1 and CDR2 sequences are MGHRA and YSYEKL. With 6 bases removed from V and 2 bases from J, the gap between germline ends came to 10 bases. This CDR3 has 13 amino acids.